This T cell receptor beta chain was identified in a study of response to subunit inactivated influenza vaccine. Findings and caveats of the study: T cells newly recruited by each seasonal influenza vaccination are few, the authors suggested.

Notes on this clonotype: Its cognate antigen is unknown.

TCRdb re-derived calls from the RT-PCR reads in MiXCR, one entry per CDR3 protein. Here the sample spans about 310,000 distinct CDR3 sequences, about 20% being singletons. Germline loops: CDR1 MNHEY, CDR2 SVGAGI. The CDR3 runs 16 residues. Trimming removed 0 bases at V and 3 bases at J, with 15 bases between. The origin of this receptor is a man aged 50-75 years who received an inactivated influenza vaccine. The V gene is TRBV6-5, the J gene TRBJ2-7; no reliable D call. This specimen consisted of PBMCs from blood, obtained less than 22 months after vaccination. The CDR3 loop is CASSYSVAPGGYEQYF. The CDR3 DNA sequence: TGTGCCAGCAGTTACTCGGTCGCCCCGGGCGGCTACGAGCAGTACTTC.